The entry below describes one T cell receptor (beta chain). Its antigen remains unknown. The record originates from a study of Ad26.COV2.S vaccination and SARS-CoV-2 variants. The CDR3 is 15 amino acids. Germline CDR1 and CDR2: SGDLS and YYNGEE. V was clipped by 4 bases and J by 10 bases; unmatched bases: 10. TCRdb's table, derived via immunoSEQ multiplex PCR, lists solely in-frame clones and lacks some. The data show around 250,000 clones, roughly 89% seen once. Indicated treatment: approximately 18 received Ad26.COV2.S at low or high dose, single or two shots; several received placebo; per-sample allocation not given. Samples came from day 63 after the first vaccine or placebo injection. Overall study results and limits: Overall T cell responses may have been underestimated by the analyses of TCR breadth and depth.

The chain joins TRBV9 to TRBJ1-6; 8 bases agree with TRBD1. The origin of this receptor is a person aged 18-60 years who received the Ad26.COV2.S COVID-19 vaccine or a placebo. The material was peripheral blood, obtained in a trial of Ad26.COV2.S vaccine versus placebo. CDR3 protein: CASSPRGQGGSPLHF. CDR3 sequence (DNA): TGTGCCAGCAGCCCCCGAGGACAGGGTGGATCACCCCTCCACTTT.